Listed here are 32 T cell receptor beta chains from one sample, sequenced in a study of OX40 agonist ivuxolimab in advanced cancers. TCRdb's table, derived via immunoSEQ multiplex PCR, lists solely in-frame clones and lacks some. The sample has 75,000 to 90,000 clones; about 90% are singletons. Sequenced material: CD4+ or CD8+ T cells sorted from blood, taken in a trial of the OX40 agonist ivuxolimab. These receptors all stem from an adult with an advanced solid tumor such as melanoma, head and neck, liver or kidney cancer.

V and J are TRBV7-3 and TRBJ2-3, with D possibly matching TRBD2 (6 bases). CDR1 and CDR2 from the germline V gene are SGHTA and FQGTGA. V lost 5 bases, J lost 0 bases, and 9 bases lay in between. This CDR3 contains 14 residues. Here the CDR3 DNA reads TGTGCCAGCAGCCGGGCGGGGAGCACAGATACGCAGTATTTT. This gives the protein CASSRAGSTDTQYF.

This chain uses TRBV7-2 with TRBJ1-6; D is undetermined. Trimming left V 3 bases short and J 6 bases short, with 3 bases between. Germline values: CDR1 SGHTA, CDR2 FQGNSA. This CDR3 is built from 12 residues. DNA for the CDR3: TGTGCCAGCAGCTTTTTTAATTCACCCCTCCACTTT. Its protein is CASSFFNSPLHF.

This sequence joins TRBV4-1 and TRBJ2-4; possibly TRBD2 for D (7 bases). The V gene's germline CDR1 is MGHRA and CDR2 YSYEKL. Trimming shortened V by 4 bases and J by 3 bases, and 19 bases separated the two germline ends. There are 17 residues in the CDR3. CDR3 sequence reads: CASSPRLGGLGKNIQYF. CDR3 DNA sequence: TGCGCCAGCAGCCCACGGCTCGGGGGGCTAGGCAAAAACATTCAGTACTTC.

V and J are TRBV7-9 and TRBJ2-3; D could derive from TRBD1 or TRBD2 (5 bases each). This CDR3 region has 15 residues. The ends were cut back, 4 bases at V and 2 bases at J, with 13 bases in the middle. CDR1 SEHNR and CDR2 FQNEAQ come from the germline V gene (reference sequence). The DNA of the CDR3 is TGTGCCAGCAGCTGGCCCGGGACCAACACAGATACGCAGTATTTT. Protein: CASSWPGTNTDTQYF.

In DNA form, the CDR3 reads TGCGCCAGCAGCTACAGGGGGGATACGCAGTATTTT. Translation gives CASSYRGDTQYF. V is TRBV4-1 and J is TRBJ2-3; 8 positions match TRBD1. This CDR3 has 12 amino acids. V gave up 5 bases and J gave up 6 bases; unmatched junction bases: 1. Looked up from germline, CDR1 is MGHRA and CDR2 is YSYEKL.

The V call is TRBV18, the J call TRBJ1-5; tentative D call: TRBD1 (5 bases). The CDR3 contains 14 residues. Trimming stripped 6 bases from V and 2 bases from J, with 11 bases between. Per germline, CDR1 KGHSH and CDR2 LQKENI. CDR3: CASSGTSGNQPQHF. The CDR3 DNA is TGTGCCAGCTCGGGGACTAGTGGCAATCAGCCCCAGCATTTT.

The chain links TRBV18 to TRBJ2-3, with D possibly called TRBD1 or TRBD2 (6 bases each). Trimming shortened V by 3 bases and J by 3 bases, and 19 bases separated the two germline ends. CDR1 is KGHSH and CDR2 is LQKENI in the germline V gene. The CDR3 runs 17 residues. The CDR3 is CASSPLNSKGGTDTQYF. CDR3 in DNA: TGTGCCAGCTCACCCCTCAACTCAAAGGGGGGAACAGATACGCAGTATTTT.

The rearrangement joins TRBV2 to TRBJ2-1; 9 positions match TRBD1. CDR3 size: 15 residues. Germline CDR1 reads SNHLY; CDR2 reads FYNNEI. V lost 5 bases, J lost 3 bases, and 5 bases stayed unmatched. The CDR3 here is CASSPGTGFYNEQFF. The DNA for the CDR3 is TGTGCCAGCAGTCCCGGGACAGGGTTCTACAATGAGCAGTTCTTC. The complete variable domain, with remaining parts taken from reference TRBV2 and TRBJ2-1, reads EPEVTQTPSHQVTQMGQEVILRCVPISNHLYFYWYRQILGQKVEFLVSFYNNEISEKSEIFDDQFSVERPDGSNFTLKIRSTKLEDSAMYFCASSPGTGFYNEQFFGPGTRLTVL.

This rearrangement joins TRBV7-2 to TRBJ2-1; the D is unclear. CDR1 is SGHTA and CDR2 is FQGNSA in the germline V gene. The CDR3 covers 16 residues. Trimming removed 6 bases from V and 0 bases from J, with 15 bases in between. The CDR3 reads CASSFDSASSYNEQFF. DNA of the CDR3: TGTGCCAGCAGTTTTGACTCCGCAAGCTCCTACAATGAGCAGTTCTTC.

V usage is TRBV5-1 and J usage is TRBJ2-3; no firm D call. Germline CDR1 is SGHRS and CDR2 is YFSETQ. The CDR3 spans 13 residues. V was trimmed by 6 bases and J by 3 bases, leaving 11 bases between them. In DNA, the CDR3 is TGCGCCAGCACGTTGAGCAATACAGATACGCAGTATTTT. Its protein is CASTLSNTDTQYF.

This chain links TRBV20-1 with TRBJ2-3; D possibly corresponds to TRBD2 (6 bases). This CDR3 is 11 amino acids long. The V gene lost 5 bases and the J gene lost 5 bases, with 8 bases spanning the gap. CDR1 is DFQATT, CDR2 SNEGSKA, per germline (reference sequence). CDR3 protein: CSAPGGDTQYF. As DNA, the CDR3 is TGCAGTGCTCCCGGGGGAGATACGCAGTATTTT.

This clone is a singleton in its sample. The chain couples TRBV5-1 to TRBJ2-7; the match to TRBD1 covers 9 bases. Germline V gene sequence: CDR1 SGHRS, CDR2 YFSETQ. The CDR3 is made up of 15 amino acids. V gave up 3 bases and J gave up 0 bases; unmatched junction bases: 4. As DNA, the CDR3 is TGCGCCAGCAGCTCGGGACAGGGCCACTCCTACGAGCAGTACTTC. It yields the protein CASSSGQGHSYEQYF.

The chain is built from TRBV18 and TRBJ2-5; D is perhaps TRBD1 (5 bases). V lost 1 base to trimming and J lost 5 bases, with 8 bases between them. The CDR3 consists of 13 residues. The germline CDR1 and CDR2 sequences are KGHSH and LQKENI. The DNA of the CDR3 is TGTGCCAGCTCACCACAGGGGCGGGAGACCCAGTACTTC. Translation gives CASSPQGRETQYF.

The chain couples TRBV6-1 to TRBJ2-1; D unclear. Trimming pared 2 bases from V and 8 bases from J, leaving 7 bases between. The CDR3 is 12 amino acids. CDR1 and CDR2 from the germline V gene are MNHNS and SASEGT. The CDR3 bases are TGTGCCAGCAGTGAACCCCTGGATGAGCAGTTCTTC. It is translated as CASSEPLDEQFF.

The chain uses TRBV19 and TRBJ2-2; possibly TRBD2 for D (5 bases). This CDR3 comprises 16 residues. The germline gives CDR1 LNHDA, CDR2 SQIVND (reference sequence). Trimming shortened V by 3 bases and J by 4 bases, and 15 bases separated the two germline ends. CDR3 DNA: TGTGCCAGTAGTATCTCAGGCGCCGAGGGCACCGGGGAGCTGTTTTTT. As protein: CASSISGAEGTGELFF.

This chain joins TRBV5-1 and TRBJ2-1, with TRBD2 matching 13 bases. V gave up 3 bases and J gave up 7 bases; unmatched junction bases: 4. The CDR3 is 15 residues long. Germline V gene data show CDR1 as SGHRS and CDR2 as YFSETQ. CDR3 DNA: TGCGCCAGCAGCTCACTAGCGGGAGGGCAAAATGAGCAGTTCTTC. It is translated as CASSSLAGGQNEQFF.

This chain connects TRBV19 to TRBJ2-7, with D hard to call. The CDR3 has 13 residues. Germline V lookup: CDR1 LNHDA, CDR2 SQIVND (reference sequence). V lost 0 bases to trimming and J lost 3 bases, with 6 bases between them. The DNA of the CDR3 is TGTGCCAGTAGTATAGACGTAGACTACGAGCAGTACTTC. Protein: CASSIDVDYEQYF.

The genes are TRBV6-5 and TRBJ2-5, with TRBD2 matching over 7 bases. Per germline, CDR1 MNHEY and CDR2 SVGAGI. The CDR3 is made up of 15 amino acids. Germline trimming cut 5 bases from V and 3 bases from J; bases unmatched to any gene: 9. The CDR3 loop reads CASSRLAEPEETQYF. The CDR3 nucleotides are TGTGCCAGCAGTCGTCTAGCGGAGCCTGAAGAGACCCAGTACTTC.

The table lists this clone with a count of one. V and J are TRBV7-9 and TRBJ1-1; tentative D call: TRBD1 (5 bases). Germline loops: CDR1 SEHNR, CDR2 FQNEAQ (reference sequence). Trimming shortened V by 8 bases and J by 7 bases, and 20 bases separated the two germline ends. The CDR3 has 14 residues. CDR3 amino acids: CASAILTGTGEAFF. The DNA for the CDR3 is TGTGCCAGCGCCATCCTAACTGGGACGGGTGAAGCTTTCTTT.

CDR3 region: CASNAWNYGYTF. CDR3 in DNA: TGTGCCAGCAACGCATGGAACTATGGCTACACCTTC. The gene calls are TRBV28 and TRBJ1-2; no clear D gene. CDR1 and CDR2 from the germline V gene are MDHEN and SYDVKM. V was trimmed by 7 bases and J by 2 bases, leaving 8 bases between them. CDR3 length: 12 amino acids.

CDR3 in amino acids: CASSPWGDMNTEAFF. The CDR3 nucleotides are TGTGCCAGCTCACCATGGGGGGACATGAACACTGAAGCTTTCTTT. The chain recombines TRBV18 with TRBJ1-1, with D possibly TRBD1 on 6 matching bases. The CDR3 sequence is 15 residues long. With 2 bases removed from V and 0 bases from J, the gap between germline ends came to 10 bases. From germline, CDR1 is KGHSH and CDR2 LQKENI.

This clone was counted a single time. This chain links TRBV21-1 with TRBJ1-4; the table's D call, TRBD1, has no DNA check behind it. TRBV21-1 is an annotated pseudogene. The CDR3 runs 14 residues. The CDR3 is CASSKRTGGEKLFF. CDR3 coding DNA: TGTGCCAGCAGCAAGCGGACAGGGGGCGAAAAACTGTTTTTT.

V usage is TRBV4-1 and J usage is TRBJ1-2; 7 bases fit TRBD1. This CDR3 has 15 amino acids. CDR1 is MGHRA, CDR2 YSYEKL, per germline. The junction had 7 bases not matched to a gene; V was cut back by 2 bases and J by 4 bases. CDR3: CASSQMSGGSYGYTF. Here the CDR3 DNA reads TGCGCCAGCAGCCAAATGTCAGGGGGATCCTATGGCTACACCTTC.

This sequence joins TRBV4-1 and TRBJ1-3; a possible D gene is TRBD1 (6 bases). Germline CDR1 is MGHRA and CDR2 is YSYEKL. V was trimmed by 2 bases and J by 0 bases, leaving 11 bases between them. The CDR3 has 16 amino acids. CDR3 in amino acids: CASSQPLQGSGNTIYF. CDR3 coding DNA: TGCGCCAGCAGCCAACCCCTACAGGGCTCTGGAAACACCATATATTTT.

V and J are TRBV18 and TRBJ2-7; weak D call: TRBD1 (5 bases). V lost 6 bases, J lost 5 bases, and 17 bases lay in between. The CDR3 has 14 residues. Germline CDR1 KGHSH, CDR2 LQKENI. The CDR3 sequence is CASSTTAKGHEQYF. As DNA, the CDR3 is TGTGCCAGCTCGACCACAGCGAAGGGGCACGAGCAGTACTTC.

The rearrangement uses TRBV15 and TRBJ1-6; D ambiguous. Trimming cost V 3 bases and J 6 bases, with 9 bases left between them. Germline CDR1 and CDR2: LNHNV and YYDKDF (reference sequence). There are 14 residues in the CDR3. CDR3 sequence: CATSRADRNSPLHF. CDR3 nucleotides: TGTGCCACCAGCAGGGCGGACCGTAATTCACCCCTCCACTTT.

The chain employs TRBV6-5 and TRBJ1-4; D is unclear. The V end was cut by 8 bases, the J end by 4 bases, with 11 bases between. This CDR3 spans 13 amino acids. Germline CDR1 reads MNHEY; CDR2 reads SVGAGI. The CDR3 DNA follows: TGTGCCAGCGGACCGGGTTATAATGAAAAACTGTTTTTT. Translation: CASGPGYNEKLFF.

The chain is built from TRBV21-1 and TRBJ2-2; the table gives TRBD1 as D, unverified against the DNA. TRBV21-1 represents a pseudogene. There are 20 residues in the CDR3. CDR3 DNA sequence: TGTGCCAGCAGCAAAGCTGAGGCTCGGGGACAGGGAGGATACACCGGGGAGCTGTTTTTT. This encodes CASSKAEARGQGGYTGELFF.

The genes are TRBV2 and TRBJ2-2, with D possibly being TRBD2 (6 bases). Germline V gene data show CDR1 as SNHLY and CDR2 as FYNNEI. The CDR3 has 14 amino acids. Trimming stripped 3 bases from V and 8 bases from J, with 13 bases between. The CDR3 protein is CASSDERRGGELFF. The CDR3, as DNA: TGTGCCAGCAGTGACGAGAGGAGGGGAGGGGAGCTGTTTTTT.

The chain recombines TRBV4-1 with TRBJ2-3; D remains ambiguous. The CDR3 has 14 residues. Deletions cut 3 bases from V and 4 bases from J, with 11 bases between. From germline, CDR1 is MGHRA and CDR2 YSYEKL. CDR3 region: CASSHRTGPDTQYF. For the CDR3, the DNA is TGCGCCAGCAGCCACCGGACCGGCCCAGATACGCAGTATTTT.

CDR3 sequence reads: CNVAGYNEQFF. The CDR3 DNA sequence: TGCAACGTAGCGGGGTACAATGAGCAGTTCTTC. This chain connects TRBV20-1 to TRBJ2-1; 8 nucleotides match TRBD2. Germline CDR1 is DFQATT and CDR2 is SNEGSKA (reference sequence). The CDR3 is made up of 11 amino acids.

Note on this clone: The sample holds other DNA sequences that translate to the same CDR3. The V and J genes are TRBV5-1 and TRBJ2-2, with D unclear. CDR1 and CDR2 (germline): SGHRS, YFSETQ. The V end lost 0 bases, the J end lost 2 bases, and 5 bases lay between the germline ends. CDR3 length: 14 amino acids. In DNA, the CDR3 is TGCGCCAGCAGCTTGGAGGGCAACACCGGGGAGCTGTTTTTT. Translation gives CASSLEGNTGELFF.